This entry describes one T cell receptor (delta chain). This clone counts as medium-sized (0.01 to 0.1%). Its antigen is not yet known. The record has no base qualities; no much larger clone is one base away. Additional DNA sequences in this sample encode the identical CDR3. This entry is derived from a study of gamma-delta T cells after stem cell transplantation listed by TCRdb under 2016. Library preparation employed RT-PCR. TCRdb shows the sequencer as Illumina MiSeq. For TCRdb, the public reads were processed anew by CATT, and duplicate DNA sequences were folded into one row. The sample table records about 11,000 delta-chain clones; about 1.2% of these occur just once. The top ten clones comprise about a tenth of the sample. V gives up 2 bases and J gives up 3 bases, and the segment between their germline ends measures 15 bases. CDR1 and CDR2 (GEAIGNYY, EKD) derive from the germline V gene. The CDR3 contains 15 residues, cysteine and phenylalanine counted. Only CDR3 DNA remains: 45 bases, in frame from the first base.

Sequencing input: gamma-delta T cells. The TCR comes from a human donor. It is not recorded whose cells these are; they may come from a transplant donor. The rearrangement combines TRDV2 with TRDJ1; a tentative D match to TRDD3 spans 6 bases. The nucleotides are TGTGCCTGTGACAGCTGGGGCGAGAGGGCCGATAAACTCATCTTT. Its coded protein is CACDSWGERADKLIF.